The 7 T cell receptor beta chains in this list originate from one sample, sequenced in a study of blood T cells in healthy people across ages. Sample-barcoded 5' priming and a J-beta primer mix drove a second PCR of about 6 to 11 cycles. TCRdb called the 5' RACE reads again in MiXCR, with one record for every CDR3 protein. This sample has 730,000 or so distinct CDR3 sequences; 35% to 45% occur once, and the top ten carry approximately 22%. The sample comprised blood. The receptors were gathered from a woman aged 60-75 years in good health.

For the CDR3, the DNA is TGTGCCAGCAGCGCTTCACCCGGGACAGGGGTTTATGGCTACACCTTC. This translates into CASSASPGTGVYGYTF. The chain has TRBV3-1 and TRBJ1-2; 10 bases map to TRBD1. CDR3 length equals 16 residues. CDR1 and CDR2 (germline): LGHDT, YNNKEL (reference sequence). With V trimmed by 5 bases and J by 5 bases, 11 bases remained unmatched.

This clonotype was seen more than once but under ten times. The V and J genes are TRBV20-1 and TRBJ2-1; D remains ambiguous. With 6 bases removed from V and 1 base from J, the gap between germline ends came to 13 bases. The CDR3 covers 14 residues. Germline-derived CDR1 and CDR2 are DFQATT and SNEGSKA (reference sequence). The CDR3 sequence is CSAPRIESYNEQFF. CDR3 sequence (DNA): TGCAGTGCCCCCAGGATTGAGTCCTACAATGAGCAGTTCTTC.

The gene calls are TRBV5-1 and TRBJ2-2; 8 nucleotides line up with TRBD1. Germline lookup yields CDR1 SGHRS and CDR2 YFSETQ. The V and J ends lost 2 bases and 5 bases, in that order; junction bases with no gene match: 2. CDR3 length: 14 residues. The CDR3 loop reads CASSFGQGTGELFF. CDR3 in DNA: TGCGCCAGCAGCTTTGGACAGGGTACCGGGGAGCTGTTTTTT.

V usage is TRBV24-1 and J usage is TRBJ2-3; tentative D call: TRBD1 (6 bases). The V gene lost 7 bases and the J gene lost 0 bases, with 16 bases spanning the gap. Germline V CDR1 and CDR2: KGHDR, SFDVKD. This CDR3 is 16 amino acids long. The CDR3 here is CATSQARDTSTDTQYF. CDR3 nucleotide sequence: TGTGCCACCAGCCAAGCCCGGGACACCAGCACAGATACGCAGTATTTT.

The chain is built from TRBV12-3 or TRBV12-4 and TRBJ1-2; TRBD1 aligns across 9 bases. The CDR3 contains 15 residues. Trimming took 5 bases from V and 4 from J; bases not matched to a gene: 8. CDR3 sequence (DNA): TGTGCCAGCAGTGCCGGGACAGGGATAGTCTATGGCTACACCTTC. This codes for CASSAGTGIVYGYTF.

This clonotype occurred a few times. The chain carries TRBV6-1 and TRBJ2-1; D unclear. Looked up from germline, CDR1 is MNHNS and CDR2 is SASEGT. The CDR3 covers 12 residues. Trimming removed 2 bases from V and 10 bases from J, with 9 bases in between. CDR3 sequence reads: CASSEQLSEQFF. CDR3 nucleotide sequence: TGTGCCAGCAGTGAACAACTCTCGGAGCAGTTCTTC.

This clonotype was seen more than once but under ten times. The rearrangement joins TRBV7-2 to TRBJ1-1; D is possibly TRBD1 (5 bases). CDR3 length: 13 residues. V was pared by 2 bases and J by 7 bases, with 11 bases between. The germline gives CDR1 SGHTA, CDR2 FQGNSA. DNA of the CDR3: TGTGCCAGCAGCTTACGGGGGGTGGGTGAAGCTTTCTTT. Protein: CASSLRGVGEAFF.